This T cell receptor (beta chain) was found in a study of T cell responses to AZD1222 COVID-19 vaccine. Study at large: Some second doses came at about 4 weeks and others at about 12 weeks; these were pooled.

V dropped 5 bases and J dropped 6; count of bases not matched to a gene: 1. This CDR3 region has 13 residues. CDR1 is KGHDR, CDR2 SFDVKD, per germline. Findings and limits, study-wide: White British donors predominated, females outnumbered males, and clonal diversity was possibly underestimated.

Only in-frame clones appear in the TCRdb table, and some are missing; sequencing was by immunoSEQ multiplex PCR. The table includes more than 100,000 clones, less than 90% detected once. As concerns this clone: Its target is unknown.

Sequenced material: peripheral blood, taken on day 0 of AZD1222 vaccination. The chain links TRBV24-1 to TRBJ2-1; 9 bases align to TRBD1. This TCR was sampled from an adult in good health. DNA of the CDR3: TGTGCCACCAGTGTGACAGGGGGCAATGAGCAGTTCTTC. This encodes CATSVTGGNEQFF.